This is a list of T cell receptor beta chains from one sample in a study of long-term antiretroviral therapy in people with HIV. The data were produced by immunoSEQ multiplex PCR, yet TCRdb's version contains in-frame clones alone and is incomplete. This table has 25,000 to 40,000 clones, about 85% appearing once. This specimen consisted of unsorted PBMCs, obtained 1.1 years after starting antiretroviral therapy. Receptors were obtained from a young man with HIV. Both conserved end residues are part of each CDR3. Each record gives: V gene, D gene, clone size, J gene, CDR3 DNA, CDR3 protein. D genes are given only for firm matches. Not every row has a clone size; where given, it reads once, few, many or a size class.

>TRBV10-3|-|-|TRBJ2-7
TGTGCCATCCGTCACACCTCAACAGGGACCTACGAGCAGTACTTC
CAIRHTSTGTYEQYF
>TRBV18|-|-|TRBJ2-1
TGTGCCAGCTCACCGATGGAGGGGGGGCCTGGTGAGCAGTTCTTC
CASSPMEGGPGEQFF
>TRBV7-9|-|-|TRBJ2-7
TGTGCCAGCAGCCCATTGCCGGGACAAACCTACGAGCAGTACTTC
CASSPLPGQTYEQYF
>TRBV5-1|-|-|TRBJ2-3
TGCGCCAGCAGGGACAGACCAACCACAGATACGCAGTATTTT
CASRDRPTTDTQYF
>TRBV27|-|once|TRBJ1-2
TGTGCCAGCAGTTTACAGGGGAGCTATGGCTACACCTTC
CASSLQGSYGYTF
>TRBV7-9|-|-|TRBJ2-7
TGTGCCAGCAGCTCCGAGGGGCCCGGGCAGTACTTC
CASSSEGPGQYF
>TRBV5-5|-|-|TRBJ2-3
TGTGCCAGCAGCCCGCAGGGGGGGAGGCGCACAGATACGCAGTATTTT
CASSPQGGRRTDTQYF
>TRBV9|-|few|TRBJ2-2
TGTGCCAGCAGCGTAGCCCGACGCGTAGCGAACACCGGGGAGCTGTTTTTT
CASSVARRVANTGELFF
>TRBV2|-|few|TRBJ1-2
TGTGCCAGCAGTGAACTGGGTAACTATGGCTACACCTTC
CASSELGNYGYTF
>TRBV5-1|TRBD2|-|TRBJ2-1
TGCGCCAGCAGCTTTGGTAGCGGGGGAGACAATGAGCAGTTCTTC
CASSFGSGGDNEQFF
>TRBV7-6|-|-|TRBJ2-2
TGTGCCAGCAGCCTAGCGAGTAACACCGGGGAGCTGTTTTTT
CASSLASNTGELFF
>TRBV27|TRBD1|-|TRBJ1-5
TGTGCCAGCAGTTCCATACAGGGGGCGCGATATAATCAGCCCCAGCATTTT
CASSSIQGARYNQPQHF
>TRBV7-9|-|-|TRBJ2-6
TGTGCCAAAAGCGTAGGCGGTGGGGCCAACGTCCTGACTTTC
CAKSVGGGANVLTF
>TRBV10-1|-|-|TRBJ2-1
TGCGCCAGCAGTGAGGGACTCCTCTACAATGAGCAGTTCTTC
CASSEGLLYNEQFF
>TRBV6-1|-|-|TRBJ1-5
TGTGCCAGCAGTGAAATCAGGAGGACCCAGCCCCAGCATTTT
CASSEIRRTQPQHF
>TRBV14|-|-|TRBJ1-4
TGTGCCAGCAGCCAAGGAGGACAGCATACACTAATGAGGAAACTGTTTTTT
CASSQGGQHTLMRKLFF
>TRBV5-4|-|-|TRBJ2-1
TGTGCCAGCAGCCTGACACAGCGATACAATGAGCAGTTCTTC
CASSLTQRYNEQFF
>TRBV28|-|-|TRBJ1-4
TGTGCCAGCAGTTTATGGATGAGGCAGGGCAGGGAAAAACTGTTTTTT
CASSLWMRQGREKLFF
>TRBV7-8|TRBD2|-|TRBJ2-1
TGTGCCAGTTTGGGGGGGAGGATGTACAATGAGCAGTTCTTC
CASLGGRMYNEQFF
>TRBV6-1|-|-|TRBJ1-2
TGTGCCAGCAGTGAAAGTATAAGTTCGGCCAGGGTACTTAAGGGCTACACCTTC
CASSESISSARVLKGYTF
>TRBV10-3|TRBD2|-|TRBJ2-5
TGTGCCATCAGTGAGTCAGCAGGGAGGGGAGGGCCCCAAGAGACCCAGTACTTC
CAISESAGRGGPQETQYF
>TRBV9|TRBD2|-|TRBJ2-7
TGTGCCAGCAGCGTAGGGTCTAGCGGGGTCCGCTACGAGCAGTACTTC
CASSVGSSGVRYEQYF
>TRBV5-4|-|-|TRBJ2-1
TGTGCCAGCAGCCGCTACAATGAGCAGTTCTTC
CASSRYNEQFF
>TRBV9|-|once|TRBJ2-7
TGTGCCAGCAGCGTAACTGGGCAGGGGCCCTACGAGCAGTACTTC
CASSVTGQGPYEQYF
>TRBV28|TRBD2|-|TRBJ2-3
TGTGCCAGCAGTTTATTTGGGACTAGCGGTGGCACAGATACGCAGTATTTT
CASSLFGTSGGTDTQYF
>TRBV4-2|TRBD1|-|TRBJ1-2
TGTGCCAGCAGCCAAGAACCCACGACAGGGGAGCGCTATGGCTACACCTTC
CASSQEPTTGERYGYTF
>TRBV7-2|-|-|TRBJ1-5
TGTGCCAGCAGCTTAGCTCAGGGACGGGGCGGGAATCAGCCCCAGCATTTT
CASSLAQGRGGNQPQHF
>TRBV7-2|-|once|TRBJ2-2
TGTGCCAGCAGGGATGCCAGGGGGAACACCGGGGAGCTGTTTTTT
CASRDARGNTGELFF
>TRBV9|-|-|TRBJ2-3
TGTGCCAGCCGCGGCACCCAGTCGGATACGCAGTATTTT
CASRGTQSDTQYF
>TRBV7-6|-|-|TRBJ2-2
TGTGCCAGCAACACCCCTATCGGGGAGCTGTTTTTT
CASNTPIGELFF
>TRBV19|TRBD2|-|TRBJ2-7
TGTGCCAGTAGTAAGACTAGCGGGAGTGCCTACGAGCAGTACTTC
CASSKTSGSAYEQYF